Sequencing of this T cell receptor (beta chain) was carried out in a study of spatial heterogeneity in lung cancer. This clonotype was recorded many times. Its target is not known. TCRdb re-analysed the 5' RACE reads in MiXCR, keeping a single row per CDR3 protein. Here the sample spans 12,000 to 15,000 distinct CDR3 sequences, about 4.8% being singletons. Study-wide points: Ubiquitous and regional expanded TCR counts mirrored ubiquitous and regional nonsynonymous mutation counts, respectively. Tumor mutation count correlated with how many alpha and beta TCRs expanded intratumorally.

Time point meaning: sample taken at primary tumor resection. TCRs were sequenced from unsorted whole RNA of tumor, nontumor lung or PBMC. V gave up 5 bases and J gave up 3 bases, with 15 bases separating them. The CDR3 sequence is 15 residues long. From germline, CDR1 is KGHDR and CDR2 SFDVKD. The input for sequencing was lung tumor tissue, taken at surgery. The chain couples TRBV24-1 to TRBJ1-1; the D gene is possibly TRBD1 (6 bases). The clonotype comes from a female donor with early-stage non-small cell lung cancer. The CDR3 region is CATSGAGAADTEAFF. DNA for the CDR3: TGTGCCACCAGTGGGGCAGGGGCAGCCGACACTGAAGCTTTCTTT.